The clone carrying this T cell receptor (beta chain) was picked up a small number of times. Its target is unknown. None of the donors, who were healthy HIV-negative adults, had recently had acute infections or vaccinations. Germline CDR1 is MGHRA and CDR2 is YSYEKL. This CDR3 has 15 amino acids. V trimming: 4 bases; J trimming: 5 bases; junction bases outside the gene matches: 6. The entry originates in a study of shared clonotypes between healthy human individuals. Notes on the study in general: Richness estimates generally favored naive over memory subsets.

TCRdb's copy holds only in-frame clones and misses some; the assay was immunoSEQ multiplex PCR. The sample holds roughly 2.5 million clones; over 85% are singletons and the top ten take around 0.14%. Sequencing was done on a sample of naive CD4+ T cells sorted from blood. Specified subset: CD45RA+ positively selected. The rearrangement uses TRBV4-1 and TRBJ1-5; 9 bases map to TRBD1. This receptor was obtained from a man between 18 and 29 years old in good health. CDR3 sequence (DNA): TGCGCCAGCAGCCTGGGACAGGGATTTGATCAGCCCCAGCATTTT. Encoded protein: CASSLGQGFDQPQHF.